The following is a T cell receptor (beta chain) sequence with its context. This sample was included in a study of T-cell reconstitution after alpha-beta-depleted transplantation in children. As it was prepared, the TCRbeta library received unique molecular identifiers. MiXCR was run by TCRdb on the PCR reads, yielding one entry per CDR3 protein. The sample yields roughly 590,000 distinct CDR3 sequences, approximately 16% seen once. Germline CDR1 and CDR2: MNHEY and SVGEGT. The ends were cut back, 6 bases at V and 5 bases at J, with 18 bases in the middle. The CDR3 has 15 residues. The J gene is TRBJ2-3, the V gene TRBV6-2 or TRBV6-3; the D gene is possibly TRBD2 (5 bases). This TCR was recovered from a human donor who donated a stem cell graft to a child with acute myeloid leukemia. Sequencing was performed on PBMCs from the stem cell graft donor, taken from the stem cell graft. The CDR3 DNA sequence: TGTGCCAGCAGCTACAGCCCCTCCAGCGGAGATACGCAGTATTTT. Its translation: CASSYSPSSGDTQYF.